The T cell receptor beta chain described here comes from a study of technical replicates of blood from a few donors. This table comes from immunoSEQ multiplex PCR, and its TCRdb copy is limited to in-frame clones, with some not included. Among about 80,000 clones listed, over 90% were seen once. Germline V gene data show CDR1 as SNHLY and CDR2 as FYNNEI. The CDR3 totals 13 residues. Trimming took 4 bases from V and 2 from J, leaving 7 bases between them. This chain uses TRBV2 with TRBJ2-3, with D hard to call. What was sequenced was T cells isolated from PBMCs. The sequence was collected from a human donor in good health. The CDR3 DNA reads TGTGCCAGCAGTGGGCCTTACACAGATACGCAGTATTTT. This codes for CASSGPYTDTQYF. Looking up the rest from reference TRBV2 and TRBJ2-3 gives the full variable domain: EPEVTQTPSHQVTQMGQEVILRCVPISNHLYFYWYRQILGQKVEFLVSFYNNEISEKSEIFDDQFSVERPDGSNFTLKIRSTKLEDSAMYFCASSGPYTDTQYFGPGTRLTVL.